Below, 22 T cell receptor beta chains from the same sample are listed, as sequenced in a study of T cells in Graves' hyperthyroidism and ophthalmopathy. RNA transcripts served as the template for amplifying TCR beta CDR3 regions. A set of HTBI primers served as the primers for a first-round RT-PCR of the TCR CDR3. TCRdb ran MiXCR on the multiplex PCR reads and lists one entry per CDR3 protein. The table lists 500,000 to 750,000 distinct CDR3 sequences, about 15% of them singletons, with roughly 6.6% in the top ten. Sequenced sample: blood. These receptor sequences come from a woman aged 30 to 39 with Graves' hyperthyroidism.

Many counts were recorded for this clonotype. V is TRBV7-9 and J is TRBJ1-2; D unresolved. The germline gives CDR1 SEHNR, CDR2 FQNEAQ (reference sequence). Between the trimmed V and J ends, which lost 3 bases and 4 bases, there was a span of 3 bases. CDR3 length: 11 amino acids. The CDR3 protein is CASSLTYGYTF. CDR3 sequence (DNA): TGTGCCAGCAGCTTGACCTATGGCTACACCTTC.

This chain connects TRBV9 to TRBJ1-4; no definite D call. Trimming took 4 bases from V and 5 from J, leaving 15 bases between them. Germline V lookup: CDR1 SGDLS, CDR2 YYNGEE. CDR3 length: 15 amino acids. CDR3 region: CASSPGPGSNEKLFF. CDR3 DNA: TGTGCCAGCAGCCCAGGTCCGGGGTCGAATGAAAAACTGTTTTTT.

This clonotype showed up many times. The chain combines TRBV11-3 with TRBJ2-3; tentatively, D is TRBD1 (6 bases). This CDR3 contains 16 residues. Trimming left V 2 bases short and J 1 base short, with 13 bases between. Germline CDR1 reads SGHNT; CDR2 reads YENEEA. CDR3: CASSLRTASGTDTQYF. The CDR3 bases are TGTGCCAGCAGCTTAAGGACAGCCTCGGGCACAGATACGCAGTATTTT.

This clonotype was detected a few times. The chain uses TRBV7-3 and TRBJ2-7; 9 bases line up with TRBD2. Germline CDR1 SGHTA, CDR2 FQGTGA. Trimming took 7 bases from V and 6 from J; bases not matched to a gene: 13. This CDR3 has 15 residues. CDR3 amino acids: CASKPSGNEGGEQYF. For the CDR3, the DNA is TGTGCCAGCAAACCTAGCGGGAACGAAGGAGGCGAGCAGTACTTC.

In this sample, this clonotype turned up many times. This chain uses TRBV11-3 with TRBJ2-2; tentative D call: TRBD2 (5 bases). The CDR3 runs to 12 residues. Deletions cut 6 bases from V and 11 bases from J, with 13 bases between. The germline V gene encodes CDR1 SGHNT and CDR2 YENEEA. DNA of the CDR3: TGTGCCAGCAGTCTAAACCGGGGAGAGCTGTTTTTT. This translates into CASSLNRGELFF.

This clonotype was observed at least ten times. The chain couples TRBV6-2 or TRBV6-3 to TRBJ2-5; D gene unclear. The V and J ends lost 0 bases and 5 bases respectively, with 10 bases between them. The CDR3 is made up of 14 amino acids. CDR1 is MNHEY and CDR2 is SVGEGT in the germline V gene. The chain's CDR3 is CASSYSTVLETQYF. CDR3 in DNA: TGTGCCAGCAGTTACTCAACGGTTCTTGAGACCCAGTACTTC.

The sample holds a few counts of this clonotype. The chain has TRBV4-3 and TRBJ2-3, with 11 bases aligning to TRBD2. With 4 bases clipped from V and 4 bases from J, the junction kept 13 bases outside the gene matches. In germline, CDR1 is LGHNA, CDR2 YSLEER. This CDR3 has 18 residues. CDR3 protein: CASSRGLPTSGTADTQYF. Written as DNA, the CDR3 is TGCGCCAGCAGCCGCGGACTTCCGACTAGCGGGACGGCAGATACGCAGTATTTT.

In this sample, this clonotype turned up a few times. This chain joins TRBV12-3 or TRBV12-4 and TRBJ2-7; 8 bases fit TRBD1. The CDR3 has 15 residues. The V and J ends lost 2 bases and 6 bases, in that order; junction bases with no gene match: 9. CDR3 coding DNA: TGTGCCAGCAGTTTAAGAAGAGGACAGGGTTTCGAGCAGTACTTC. Its translation: CASSLRRGQGFEQYF.

Points on this clonotype: This may be a read error: a much more frequent sequence differs by one nucleotide. The chain joins TRBV7-2 to TRBJ1-4, with unresolved D. Germline V CDR1 and CDR2: SGHTA, FQGNSA. The CDR3 runs to 13 residues. CDR3 loop: CASSLGLSEKLSF. The CDR3 region has the DNA TGTGCCAGCAGCTTAGGGCTATCTGAAAAACTGTCTTTT.

In its sample, this clonotype was seen many times. J is TRBJ2-1 and V is TRBV2; 7 bases line up with TRBD2. The CDR3 extends over 12 amino acids. V dropped 6 bases and J dropped 10; count of bases not matched to a gene: 6. Per the germline V gene, CDR1 is SNHLY and CDR2 is FYNNEI. The CDR3 DNA follows: TGTGCCAGCAGGGGAGACGGGAGGGAGCAGTTCTTC. It yields the protein CASRGDGREQFF.

This clonotype was observed many times. This chain connects TRBV3-1 to TRBJ1-5; no definite D call. Trimming removed 4 bases from V and 6 bases from J, with 13 bases in between. The CDR3 loop spans 14 amino acids. Germline V gene lookup returns CDR1 LGHDT and CDR2 YNNKEL (reference sequence). CDR3 DNA: TGTGCCAGCAGCCCCTCGGACCAGAGTCAGCCCCAGCATTTT. Protein product: CASSPSDQSQPQHF.

The chain combines TRBV14 with TRBJ2-7; D not resolved. Germline lookup yields CDR1 SGHDN and CDR2 FVKESK. The CDR3 contains 13 residues. The V and J ends lost 0 bases and 7 bases respectively, with 10 bases between them. The CDR3 DNA reads TGTGCCAGCAGCCAAGATCTAGGGCGGGAGCAGTACTTC. It specifies CASSQDLGREQYF. Filled out from reference TRBV14 and TRBJ2-7, the complete variable domain reads EAGVTQFPSHSVIEKGQTVTLRCDPISGHDNLYWYRRVMGKEIKFLLHFVKESKQDESGMPNNRFLAERTGGTYSTLKVQPAELEDSGVYFCASSQDLGREQYFGPGTRLTVT.

This clonotype was seen repeatedly, ten times or more. The V call is TRBV27, the J call TRBJ2-7, with TRBD2 identical over 12 bases. Germline-derived CDR1 and CDR2 are MNHEY and SMNVEV (reference sequence). V lost 5 bases, J lost 0 bases, and 5 bases stayed unmatched. The CDR3 spans 16 residues. The chain's CDR3 is CASSHSSGRASYEQYF. DNA of the CDR3: TGTGCCAGCAGTCACTCTAGCGGGAGGGCCTCCTACGAGCAGTACTTC.

The rearrangement uses TRBV11-3 and TRBJ2-1, with D perhaps matching TRBD2 (7 bases). Germline V lookup: CDR1 SGHNT, CDR2 YENEEA. Trimming stripped 5 bases from V and 5 bases from J, with 16 bases between. This CDR3 is 15 amino acids long. CDR3 nucleotides: TGTGCCAGCAGCCCCTACCGGGGGGCTAACAATGAGCAGTTCTTC. The encoded protein is CASSPYRGANNEQFF.

This clonotype was seen a few times. The rearrangement links TRBV7-9 to TRBJ2-5, with D perhaps TRBD2 (6 bases). V shed 5 bases and J shed 3 bases, with 13 bases lying between them. Germline V gene sequence: CDR1 SEHNR, CDR2 FQNEAQ (reference sequence). This CDR3 spans 14 amino acids. CDR3 coding DNA: TGTGCCAGCAGCCCCGTTGGGGGGAAAGAGACCCAGTACTTC. Its translation: CASSPVGGKETQYF. Using reference TRBV7-9 and TRBJ2-5 for the parts outside the CDR3, the full variable domain is DTGVSQNPRHKITKRGQNVTFRCDPISEHNRLYWYRQTLGQGPEFLTYFQNEAQLEKSRLLSDRFSAERPKGSFSTLEIQRTEQGDSAMYLCASSPVGGKETQYFGPGTRLLVL.

This clonotype was picked up many times. The chain recombines TRBV2 with TRBJ1-2, with 9 bases aligning to TRBD1. The CDR3 runs to 15 residues. Germline loops: CDR1 SNHLY, CDR2 FYNNEI. V shed 5 bases and J 2 bases; nucleotides not matched to a gene: 6. CDR3 residues: CASSKQGAFNYGYTF. In DNA form, the CDR3 reads TGTGCCAGCAGTAAACAGGGGGCGTTCAACTATGGCTACACCTTC.

To note about this clonotype: A clone one base away is much larger, so this may be a read error. V and J are TRBV30 and TRBJ2-6; D may be TRBD1 (5 bases). CDR1 is GTSNPN, CDR2 SVGIG, per germline (reference sequence). The CDR3 is 14 amino acids. The CDR3 coding sequence is TGTGCCTGGAGTGTTTCCCCTGGGGCCAACATCCTGACTTTC. This codes for CAWSVSPGANILTF.

On this clonotype: The junction departs from the called germline gene at one end, perhaps through a read error. This sequence joins TRBV6-1 and TRBJ1-1, with D unclear. Germline V gene data show CDR1 as MNHNS and CDR2 as SASEGT. This CDR3 spans 14 amino acids. This chain's CDR3 is CASRPSGPNTEASF. The CDR3 region has the DNA TGTGCCAGCCGCCCATCGGGCCCGAACACTGAAGCTTCCTTT.

The sample holds a few counts of this clonotype. V is TRBV10-3 and J is TRBJ2-1; D may be TRBD2 (6 bases). The CDR3 runs to 13 residues. The germline CDR1 and CDR2 sequences are ENHRY and SYGVKD. Trimming stripped 8 bases from V and 7 bases from J, with 15 bases between. In DNA form, the CDR3 reads TGTGCCATCGGGCGGGATAAGGGTAATGAGCAGTTCTTC. Translated: CAIGRDKGNEQFF.

This rearrangement joins TRBV29-1 to TRBJ2-3; 8 positions match TRBD1. The V segment lost 5 bases and the J segment 0 bases; nucleotides outside the gene matches: 7. Germline V lookup: CDR1 SQVTM, CDR2 ANQGSEA. This CDR3 spans 15 amino acids. This chain's CDR3 is CSVSGGASSTDTQYF. CDR3 DNA sequence: TGCAGCGTTTCAGGGGGCGCTTCTAGCACAGATACGCAGTATTTT.

This clonotype was recorded many times. This chain uses TRBV27 with TRBJ2-2; D not resolved. The CDR3 extends over 14 amino acids. From germline, CDR1 is MNHEY and CDR2 SMNVEV (reference sequence). V dropped 4 bases and J dropped 0 bases, with 6 bases sitting between them. CDR3 bases: TGTGCCAGCAGTTCGCGGCCGAACACCGGGGAGCTGTTTTTT. It translates to CASSSRPNTGELFF.

This clonotype showed up just a few times. The chain combines TRBV20-1 with TRBJ1-1; 8 bases are shared with TRBD1. Trimming took 5 bases from V and 11 from J; bases not matched to a gene: 16. The germline V gene has CDR1 DFQATT and CDR2 SNEGSKA (reference sequence). The CDR3 spans 14 residues. CDR3 sequence reads: CSAERRGPPRSAFF. CDR3 nucleotides: TGCAGTGCTGAGCGCAGGGGGCCGCCCCGATCGGCTTTCTTT.